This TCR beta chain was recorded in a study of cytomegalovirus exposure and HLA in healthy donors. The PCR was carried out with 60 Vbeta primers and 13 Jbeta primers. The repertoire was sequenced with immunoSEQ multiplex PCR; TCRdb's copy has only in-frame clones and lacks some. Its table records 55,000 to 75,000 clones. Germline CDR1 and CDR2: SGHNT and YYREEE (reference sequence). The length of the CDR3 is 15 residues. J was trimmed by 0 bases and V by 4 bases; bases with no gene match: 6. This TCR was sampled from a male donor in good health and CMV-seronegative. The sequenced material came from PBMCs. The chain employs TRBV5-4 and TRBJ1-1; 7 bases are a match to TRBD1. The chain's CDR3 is CASSGGTALNTEAFF. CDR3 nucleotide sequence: TGTGCCAGCAGCGGGGGGACAGCCCTGAACACTGAAGCTTTCTTT.